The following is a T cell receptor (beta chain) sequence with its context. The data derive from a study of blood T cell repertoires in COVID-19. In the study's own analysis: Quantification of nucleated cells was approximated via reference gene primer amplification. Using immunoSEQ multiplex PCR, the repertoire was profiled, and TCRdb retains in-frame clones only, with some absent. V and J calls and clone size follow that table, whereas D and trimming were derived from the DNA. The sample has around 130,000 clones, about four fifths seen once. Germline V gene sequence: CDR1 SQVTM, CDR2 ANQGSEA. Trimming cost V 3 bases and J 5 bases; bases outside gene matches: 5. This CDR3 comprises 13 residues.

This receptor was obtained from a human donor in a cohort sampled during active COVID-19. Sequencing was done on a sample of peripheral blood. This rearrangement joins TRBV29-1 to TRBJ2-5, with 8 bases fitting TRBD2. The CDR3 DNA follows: TGCAGCGTTGACGTGACTAGCGCCGAGACCCAGTACTTC. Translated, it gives CSVDVTSAETQYF. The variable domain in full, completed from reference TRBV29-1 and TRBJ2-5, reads SAVISQKPSRDICQRGTSLTIQCQVDSQVTMMFWYRQQPGQSLTLIATANQGSEATYESGFVIDKFPISRPNLTFSTLTVSNMSPEDSSIYLCSVDVTSAETQYFGPGTRLLVL.